This TCR beta chain was found in a study of T cells in Graves' hyperthyroidism and ophthalmopathy. RNA transcripts were the template for amplifying TCR beta CDR3 regions. TCR CDR3 regions were first amplified by RT-PCR with HTBI primers. TCRdb reprocessed the multiplex PCR reads with MiXCR, giving one entry per CDR3 protein. The sample includes approximately 200,000 distinct CDR3 sequences, about 16% of them seen just once. Patients showing uncontrolled infection, other autoimmune disease, pregnancy or lactation were ineligible. Each diagnosis drew on symptoms, thyroxine, TRAb, thyroid ultrasound and orbital computed tomography findings. The authors took PBMCs from 10 ml fresh peripheral blood. Overall study results and limits: Also found in blood were most expanded thyroid clonotypes above 0.001.

This clonotype was detected many times. Its cognate antigen is unknown. The V gene's germline CDR1 is SGHTA and CDR2 FQGNSA. Trimming left V 1 base short and J 0 bases short, with 8 bases between. The CDR3 sequence is 15 residues long. Specimen: blood. V usage is TRBV7-2 and J usage is TRBJ2-3; D gene ambiguous. The receptor was derived from a man aged 40-49 years with Graves' hyperthyroidism. As DNA, the CDR3 is TGTGCCAGCAGCTTAGGCCGTCTTAGCACAGATACGCAGTATTTT. Translating it yields CASSLGRLSTDTQYF.